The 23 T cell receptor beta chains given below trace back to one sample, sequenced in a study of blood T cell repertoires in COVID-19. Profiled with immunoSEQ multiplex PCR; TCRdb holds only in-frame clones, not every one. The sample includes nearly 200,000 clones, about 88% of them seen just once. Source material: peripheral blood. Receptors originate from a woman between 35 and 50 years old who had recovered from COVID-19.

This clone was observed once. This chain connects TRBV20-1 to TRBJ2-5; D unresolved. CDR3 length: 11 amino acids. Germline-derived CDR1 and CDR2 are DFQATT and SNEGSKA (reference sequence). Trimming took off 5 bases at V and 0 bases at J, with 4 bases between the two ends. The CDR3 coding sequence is TGCAGTGCTTCTAACCAAGAGACCCAGTACTTC. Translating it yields CSASNQETQYF.

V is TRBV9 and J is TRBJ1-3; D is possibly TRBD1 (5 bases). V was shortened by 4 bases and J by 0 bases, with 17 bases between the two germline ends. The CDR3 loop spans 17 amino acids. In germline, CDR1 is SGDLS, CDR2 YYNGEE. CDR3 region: CASSPLRDSSSGNTIYF. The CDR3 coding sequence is TGTGCCAGCAGCCCCCTGCGGGACTCAAGCTCTGGAAACACCATATATTTT.

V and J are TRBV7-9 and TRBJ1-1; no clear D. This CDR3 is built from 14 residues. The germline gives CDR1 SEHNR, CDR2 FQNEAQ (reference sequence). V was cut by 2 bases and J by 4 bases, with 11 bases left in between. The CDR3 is CASSLPIRGTEAFF. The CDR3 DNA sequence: TGTGCCAGCAGCTTACCGATACGGGGCACTGAAGCTTTCTTT.

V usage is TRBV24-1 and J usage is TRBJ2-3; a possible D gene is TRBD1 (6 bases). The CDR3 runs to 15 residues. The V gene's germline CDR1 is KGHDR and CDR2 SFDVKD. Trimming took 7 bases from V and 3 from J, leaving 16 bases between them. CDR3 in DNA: TGTGCCACCAGCCTAACAGGGTTGGGAACAGATACGCAGTATTTT. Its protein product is CATSLTGLGTDTQYF.

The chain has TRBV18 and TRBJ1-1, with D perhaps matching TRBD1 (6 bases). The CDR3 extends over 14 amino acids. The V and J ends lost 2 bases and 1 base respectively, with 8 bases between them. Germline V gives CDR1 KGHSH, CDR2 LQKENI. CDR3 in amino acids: CASSPRTANTEAFF. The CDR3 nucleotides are TGTGCCAGCTCACCAAGGACAGCGAACACTGAAGCTTTCTTT.

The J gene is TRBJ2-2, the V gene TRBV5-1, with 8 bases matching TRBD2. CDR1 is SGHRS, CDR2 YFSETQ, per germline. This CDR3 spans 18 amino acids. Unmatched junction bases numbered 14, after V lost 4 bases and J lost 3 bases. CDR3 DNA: TGCGCCAGCAGCCCTATTCCGGGAGGGCCTACCCACACCGGGGAGCTGTTTTTT. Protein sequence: CASSPIPGGPTHTGELFF.

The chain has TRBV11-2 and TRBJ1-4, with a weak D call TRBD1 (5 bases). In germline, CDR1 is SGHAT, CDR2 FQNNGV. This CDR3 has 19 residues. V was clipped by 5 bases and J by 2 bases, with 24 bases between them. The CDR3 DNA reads TGTGCCAGCAGCCTCATAGCAGGGATTCGAGTTGGGACTAATGAAAAACTGTTTTTT. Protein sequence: CASSLIAGIRVGTNEKLFF.

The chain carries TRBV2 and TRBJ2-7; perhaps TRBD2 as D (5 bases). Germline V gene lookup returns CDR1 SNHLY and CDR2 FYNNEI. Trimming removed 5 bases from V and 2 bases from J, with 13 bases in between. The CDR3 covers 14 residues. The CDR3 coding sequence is TGTGCCAGCAGTCTTGGACTCGACCCCTACGAGCAGTACTTC. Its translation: CASSLGLDPYEQYF.

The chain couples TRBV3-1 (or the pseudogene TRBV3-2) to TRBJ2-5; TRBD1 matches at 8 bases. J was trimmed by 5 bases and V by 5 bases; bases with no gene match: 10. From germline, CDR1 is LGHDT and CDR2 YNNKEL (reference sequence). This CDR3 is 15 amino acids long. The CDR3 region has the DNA TGTGCCAGCAGCGAACCTTACAGGGGGACGGAGACCCAGTACTTC. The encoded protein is CASSEPYRGTETQYF.

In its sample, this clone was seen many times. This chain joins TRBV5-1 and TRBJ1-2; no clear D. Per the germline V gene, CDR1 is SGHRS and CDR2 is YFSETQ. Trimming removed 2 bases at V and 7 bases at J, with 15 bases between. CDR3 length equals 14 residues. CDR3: CASSFRSGNTGYTF. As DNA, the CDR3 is TGCGCCAGCAGCTTCCGGTCCGGGAACACTGGCTACACCTTC.

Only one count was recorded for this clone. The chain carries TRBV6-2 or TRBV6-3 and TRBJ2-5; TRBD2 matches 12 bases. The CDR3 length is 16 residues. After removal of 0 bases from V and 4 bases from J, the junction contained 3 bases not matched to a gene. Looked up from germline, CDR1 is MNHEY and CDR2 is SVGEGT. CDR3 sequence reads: CASSYSLLAGGETQYF. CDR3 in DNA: TGTGCCAGCAGTTACTCGTTACTAGCGGGAGGAGAGACCCAGTACTTC.

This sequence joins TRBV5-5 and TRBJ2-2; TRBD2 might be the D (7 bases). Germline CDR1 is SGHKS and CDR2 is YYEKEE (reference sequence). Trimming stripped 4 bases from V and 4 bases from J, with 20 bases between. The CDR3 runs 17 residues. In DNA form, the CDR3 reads TGTGCCAGCAGCGGGGGGGCCGGCCTCAGCCCCACCGGGGAGCTGTTTTTT. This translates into CASSGGAGLSPTGELFF.

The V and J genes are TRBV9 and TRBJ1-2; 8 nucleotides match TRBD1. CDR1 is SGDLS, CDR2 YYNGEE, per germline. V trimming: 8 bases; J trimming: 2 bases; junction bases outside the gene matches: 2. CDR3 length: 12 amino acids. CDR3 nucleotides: TGTGCCAGTGGACAGGGAAACTATGGCTACACCTTC. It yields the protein CASGQGNYGYTF.

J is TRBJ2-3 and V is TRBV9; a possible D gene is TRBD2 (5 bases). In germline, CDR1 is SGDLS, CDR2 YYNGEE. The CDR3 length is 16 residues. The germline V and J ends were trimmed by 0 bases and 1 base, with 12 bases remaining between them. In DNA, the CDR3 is TGTGCCAGCAGCGTAGGAGTTAGCGAGGGCACAGATACGCAGTATTTT. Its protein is CASSVGVSEGTDTQYF.

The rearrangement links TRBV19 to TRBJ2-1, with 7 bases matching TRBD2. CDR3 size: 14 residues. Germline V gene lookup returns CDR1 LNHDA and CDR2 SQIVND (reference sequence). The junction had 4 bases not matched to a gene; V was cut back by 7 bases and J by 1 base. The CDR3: CASTAGRSYNEQFF. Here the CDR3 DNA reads TGTGCCAGTACAGCGGGACGATCCTACAATGAGCAGTTCTTC. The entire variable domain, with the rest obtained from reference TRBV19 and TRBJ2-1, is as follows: DGGITQSPKYLFRKEGQNVTLSCEQNLNHDAMYWYRQDPGQGLRLIYYSQIVNDFQKGDIAEGYSVSREKKESFPLTVTSAQKNPTAFYLCASTAGRSYNEQFFGPGTRLTVL.

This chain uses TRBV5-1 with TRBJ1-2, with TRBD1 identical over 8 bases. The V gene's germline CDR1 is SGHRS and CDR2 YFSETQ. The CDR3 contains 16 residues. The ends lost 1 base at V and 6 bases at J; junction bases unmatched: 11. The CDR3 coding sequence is TGCGCCAGCAGCTTGCAGGGACAGGCTGCAGGGGATGGCTACACCTTC. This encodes CASSLQGQAAGDGYTF.

The CDR3 region has the DNA TGCGCCAGCAGCCAAGATGCGACAGGGGGCTTGTATGGAAACACCATATATTTT. This codes for CASSQDATGGLYGNTIYF. The chain recombines TRBV4-3 with TRBJ1-3; TRBD1 agrees at 10 bases. CDR1 LGHNA and CDR2 YSLEER come from the germline V gene. V was clipped by 0 bases and J by 3 bases; unmatched bases: 8. This CDR3 region has 18 residues.

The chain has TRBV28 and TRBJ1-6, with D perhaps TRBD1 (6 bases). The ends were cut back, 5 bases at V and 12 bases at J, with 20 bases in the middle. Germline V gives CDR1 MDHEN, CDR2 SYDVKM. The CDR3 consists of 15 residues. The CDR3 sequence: CASSIPGTSLLPLHF. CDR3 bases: TGTGCCAGCAGTATCCCCGGGACATCCTTGTTACCCCTCCACTTT.

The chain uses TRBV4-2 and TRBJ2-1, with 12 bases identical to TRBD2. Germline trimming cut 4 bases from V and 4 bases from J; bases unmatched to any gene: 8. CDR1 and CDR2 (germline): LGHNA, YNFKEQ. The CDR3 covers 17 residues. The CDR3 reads CASSLSGLAGQYNEQFF. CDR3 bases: TGTGCCAGCAGCCTGTCGGGACTAGCGGGCCAATACAATGAGCAGTTCTTC.

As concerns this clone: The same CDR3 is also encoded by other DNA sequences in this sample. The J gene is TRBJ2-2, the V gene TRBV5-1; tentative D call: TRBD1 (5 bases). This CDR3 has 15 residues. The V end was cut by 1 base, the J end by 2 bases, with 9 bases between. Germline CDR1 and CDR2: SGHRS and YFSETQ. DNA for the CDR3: TGCGCCAGCAGCTTGAGACAGAGTAACACCGGGGAGCTGTTTTTT. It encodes CASSLRQSNTGELFF.

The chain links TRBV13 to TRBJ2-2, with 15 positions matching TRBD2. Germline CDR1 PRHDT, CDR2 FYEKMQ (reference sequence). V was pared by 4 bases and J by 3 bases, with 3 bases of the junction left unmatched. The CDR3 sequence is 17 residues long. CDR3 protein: CASSWRTSGRDTGELFF. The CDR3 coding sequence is TGTGCCAGCAGCTGGAGGACTAGCGGGAGGGACACCGGGGAGCTGTTTTTT.

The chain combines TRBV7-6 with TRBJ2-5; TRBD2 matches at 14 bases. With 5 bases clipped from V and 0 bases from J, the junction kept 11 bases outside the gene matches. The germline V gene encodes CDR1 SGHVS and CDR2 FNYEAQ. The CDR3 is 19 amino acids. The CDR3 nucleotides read TGTGCCAGCAGCCCACGCCCCCGGGGACTAGCGGGAGACCAAGAGACCCAGTACTTC. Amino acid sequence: CASSPRPRGLAGDQETQYF.

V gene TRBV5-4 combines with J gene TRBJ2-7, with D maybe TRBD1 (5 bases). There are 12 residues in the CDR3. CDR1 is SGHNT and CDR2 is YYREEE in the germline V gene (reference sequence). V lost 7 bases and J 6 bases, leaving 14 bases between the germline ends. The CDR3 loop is CASGAYDGEQYF. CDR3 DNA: TGTGCCAGCGGGGCTTATGATGGCGAGCAGTACTTC.